This record looks at one T cell receptor beta chain sequence and its context. Its antigen is undetermined. Germline V CDR1 and CDR2: MDHEN, SYDVKM. The CDR3 covers 13 residues. V lost 3 bases and J lost 4, with 10 bases in between. The data derive from a study of shared clonotypes between healthy human individuals. Overall study findings and caveats: Rarefaction showed that sequencing of sorted subsets was incomplete (despite large depth).

CD45RO negativity and positive selection for CCR7 defined naive CD8 cells, a population that excluded terminally differentiated effector memory CD45RA+ cells. In the authors' workflow: As immunoSEQ supplied junction-only sequences (without quality scores), filtering differed. Some clones are missing from TCRdb's copy, which holds only in-frame ones; the method was immunoSEQ multiplex PCR. V, J and clone size were drawn from that table, and D and trimming were deduced from the DNA. Of approximately 840,000 clones detected, roughly 96% appear once; the ten largest clones hold less than 0.25%. The receptor comes from a young man in good health. This rearrangement joins TRBV28 to TRBJ2-7; a weak D match, TRBD2 (6 bases). Specimen: naive CD8+ T cells sorted from blood. The CDR3, as DNA: TGTGCCAGCAGTTTCTCGGGAGCTTACGAGCAGTACTTC. It translates to CASSFSGAYEQYF. Using reference TRBV28 and TRBJ2-7 for the parts outside the CDR3, the full variable domain is DVKVTQSSRYLVKRTGEKVFLECVQDMDHENMFWYRQDPGLGLRLIYFSYDVKMKEKGDIPEGYSVSREKKERFSLILESASTNQTSMYLCASSFSGAYEQYFGPGTRLTVT.